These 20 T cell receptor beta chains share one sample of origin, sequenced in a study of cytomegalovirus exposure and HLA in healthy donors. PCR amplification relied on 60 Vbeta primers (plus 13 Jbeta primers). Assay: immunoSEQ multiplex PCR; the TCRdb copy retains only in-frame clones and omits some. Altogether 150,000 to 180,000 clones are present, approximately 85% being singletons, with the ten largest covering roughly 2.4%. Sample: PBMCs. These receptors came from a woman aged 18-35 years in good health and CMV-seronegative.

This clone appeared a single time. As DNA, the CDR3 is TGTGCCAGCAGTAGGACTAGCGGGAGGTCACATACGCAGTATTTT. This encodes CASSRTSGRSHTQYF. V and J are TRBV28 and TRBJ2-3; TRBD2 matches 14 bases. The V and J ends lost 5 bases and 7 bases, in that order; junction bases with no gene match: 5. CDR1 MDHEN and CDR2 SYDVKM come from the germline V gene. The CDR3 extends over 15 amino acids.

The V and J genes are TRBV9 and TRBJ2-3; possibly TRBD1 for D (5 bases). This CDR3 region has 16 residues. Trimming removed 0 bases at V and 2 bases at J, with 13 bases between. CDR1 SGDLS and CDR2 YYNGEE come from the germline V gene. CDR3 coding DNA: TGTGCCAGCAGCGTAGGGGGCTTACGCCCCACAGATACGCAGTATTTT. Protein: CASSVGGLRPTDTQYF.

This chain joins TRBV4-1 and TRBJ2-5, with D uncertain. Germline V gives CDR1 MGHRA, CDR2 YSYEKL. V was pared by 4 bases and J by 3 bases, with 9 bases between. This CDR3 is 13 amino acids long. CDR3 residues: CASSRLLKETQYF. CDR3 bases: TGCGCCAGCAGCCGGCTGCTTAAAGAGACCCAGTACTTC.

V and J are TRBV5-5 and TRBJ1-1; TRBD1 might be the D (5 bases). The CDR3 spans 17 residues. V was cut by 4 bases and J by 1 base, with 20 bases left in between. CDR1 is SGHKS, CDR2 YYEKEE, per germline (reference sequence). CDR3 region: CASSPLGRAVRNTEAFF. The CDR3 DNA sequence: TGTGCCAGCAGCCCTCTTGGCAGGGCGGTAAGGAACACTGAAGCTTTCTTT. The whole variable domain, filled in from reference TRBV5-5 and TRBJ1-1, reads DAGVTQSPTHLIKTRGQQVTLRCSPISGHKSVSWYQQVLGQGPQFIFQYYEKEERGRGNFPDRFSARQFPNYSSELNVNALLLGDSALYLCASSPLGRAVRNTEAFFGQGTRLTVV.

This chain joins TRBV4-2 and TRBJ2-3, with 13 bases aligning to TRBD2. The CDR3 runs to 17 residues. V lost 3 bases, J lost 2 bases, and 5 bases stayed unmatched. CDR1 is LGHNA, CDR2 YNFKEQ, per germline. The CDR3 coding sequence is TGTGCCAGCAGCCAGGGTACTAGCGGGGGGGCCACAGATACGCAGTATTTT. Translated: CASSQGTSGGATDTQYF.

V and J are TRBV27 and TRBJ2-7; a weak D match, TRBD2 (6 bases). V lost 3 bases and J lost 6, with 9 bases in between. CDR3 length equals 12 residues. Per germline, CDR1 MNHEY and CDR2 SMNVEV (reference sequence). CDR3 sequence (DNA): TGTGCCAGCAGTTTTTTCGGGGGCGAGCAGTACTTC. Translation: CASSFFGGEQYF.

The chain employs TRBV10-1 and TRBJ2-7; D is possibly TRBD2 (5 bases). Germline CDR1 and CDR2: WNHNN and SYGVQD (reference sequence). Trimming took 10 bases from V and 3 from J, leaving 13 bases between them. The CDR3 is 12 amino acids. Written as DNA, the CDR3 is TGCGCCACCAGCGGACTCCTCTACGAGCAGTACTTC. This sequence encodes CATSGLLYEQYF.

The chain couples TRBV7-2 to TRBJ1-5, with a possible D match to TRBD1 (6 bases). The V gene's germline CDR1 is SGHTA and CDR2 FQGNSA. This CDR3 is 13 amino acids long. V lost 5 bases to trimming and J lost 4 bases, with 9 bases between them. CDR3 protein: CASSPTGNQPQHF. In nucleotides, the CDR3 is TGTGCCAGCAGCCCTACAGGGAATCAGCCCCAGCATTTT.

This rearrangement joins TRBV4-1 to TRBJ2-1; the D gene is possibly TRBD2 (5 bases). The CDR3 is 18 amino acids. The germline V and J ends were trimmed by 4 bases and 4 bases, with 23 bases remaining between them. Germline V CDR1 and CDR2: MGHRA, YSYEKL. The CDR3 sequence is CASSLALPASRRYNEQFF. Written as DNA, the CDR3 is TGCGCCAGCAGCCTAGCCCTCCCTGCTAGCAGGAGGTACAATGAGCAGTTCTTC.

The CDR3 coding sequence is TGTGCCAGCAGCTTAGCGGTTTTAAGTGGACAGGGTGGAACCGGGGAGCTGTTTTTT. Amino acid sequence: CASSLAVLSGQGGTGELFF. The gene calls are TRBV7-8 and TRBJ2-2, with 8 bases aligning to TRBD1. Germline V gives CDR1 SGHVS, CDR2 FQNEAQ. The CDR3 runs to 19 residues. V lost 0 bases, J lost 5 bases, and 14 bases stayed unmatched.

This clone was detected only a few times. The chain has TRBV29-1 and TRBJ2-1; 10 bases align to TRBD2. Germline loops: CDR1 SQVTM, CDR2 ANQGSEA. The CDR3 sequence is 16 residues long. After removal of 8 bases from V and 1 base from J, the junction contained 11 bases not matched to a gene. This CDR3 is CSSTAGGPLSYNEQFF. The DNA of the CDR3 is TGCAGCTCAACAGCGGGAGGGCCTCTGTCCTACAATGAGCAGTTCTTC.

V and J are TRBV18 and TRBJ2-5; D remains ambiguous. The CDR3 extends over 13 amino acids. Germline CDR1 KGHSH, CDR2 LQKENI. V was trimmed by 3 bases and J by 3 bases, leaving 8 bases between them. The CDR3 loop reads CASSPRAEETQYF. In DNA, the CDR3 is TGTGCCAGCTCACCCCGCGCCGAAGAGACCCAGTACTTC.

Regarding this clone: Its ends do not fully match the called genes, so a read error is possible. The CDR3 here is CASSLKLAGLAGGGSYEQHF. CDR3 coding DNA: TGTGCCAGCAGCTTAAAATTGGCGGGACTAGCGGGGGGCGGCTCCTACGAGCAGCACTTC. The rearrangement uses TRBV7-4 and TRBJ2-7; 15 bases are a match to TRBD2. CDR3 length: 20 residues. Germline CDR1 and CDR2: SGHVT and SQSDAQ.

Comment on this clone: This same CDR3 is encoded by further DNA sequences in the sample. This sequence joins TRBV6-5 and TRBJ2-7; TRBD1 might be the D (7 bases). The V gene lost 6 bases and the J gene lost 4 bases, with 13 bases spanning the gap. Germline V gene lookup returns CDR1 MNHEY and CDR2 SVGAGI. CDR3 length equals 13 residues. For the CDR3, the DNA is TGTGCCAGCAGGAGGACAGGAGGGTACGAGCAGTACTTC. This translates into CASRRTGGYEQYF.

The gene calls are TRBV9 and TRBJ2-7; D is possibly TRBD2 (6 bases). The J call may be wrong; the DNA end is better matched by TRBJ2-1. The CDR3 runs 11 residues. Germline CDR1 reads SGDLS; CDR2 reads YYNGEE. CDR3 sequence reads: CASSIGLEQFF. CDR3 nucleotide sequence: TGTGCCAGCAGCATAGGACTAGAGCAGTTCTTC.

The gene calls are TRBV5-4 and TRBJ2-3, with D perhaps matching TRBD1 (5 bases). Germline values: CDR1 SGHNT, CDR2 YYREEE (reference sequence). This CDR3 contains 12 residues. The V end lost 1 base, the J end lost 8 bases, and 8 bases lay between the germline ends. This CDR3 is CASSLNQGTQYF. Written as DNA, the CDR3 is TGTGCCAGCAGCTTGAATCAGGGTACGCAGTATTTT.

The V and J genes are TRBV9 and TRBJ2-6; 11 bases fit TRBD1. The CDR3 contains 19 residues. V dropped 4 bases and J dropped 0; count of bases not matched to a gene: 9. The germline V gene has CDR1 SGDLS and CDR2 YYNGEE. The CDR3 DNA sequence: TGTGCCAGCAGCTCCCGGACAGGGGGCGGACACTCTGGGGCCAACGTCCTGACTTTC. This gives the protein CASSSRTGGGHSGANVLTF.

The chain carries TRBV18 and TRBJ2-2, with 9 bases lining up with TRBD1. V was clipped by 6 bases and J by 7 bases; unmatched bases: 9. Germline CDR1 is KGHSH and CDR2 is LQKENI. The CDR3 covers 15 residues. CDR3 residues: CASSGQGVVGGELFF. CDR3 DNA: TGTGCCAGCTCGGGACAGGGTGTCGTCGGCGGGGAGCTGTTTTTT.

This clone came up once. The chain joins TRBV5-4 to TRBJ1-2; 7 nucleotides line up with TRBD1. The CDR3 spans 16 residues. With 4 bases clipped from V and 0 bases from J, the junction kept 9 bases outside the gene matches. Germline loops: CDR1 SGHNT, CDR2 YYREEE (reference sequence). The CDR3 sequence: CASSDKVTGTNYGYTF. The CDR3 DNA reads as TGTGCCAGCAGCGACAAGGTGACAGGGACTAACTATGGCTACACCTTC.

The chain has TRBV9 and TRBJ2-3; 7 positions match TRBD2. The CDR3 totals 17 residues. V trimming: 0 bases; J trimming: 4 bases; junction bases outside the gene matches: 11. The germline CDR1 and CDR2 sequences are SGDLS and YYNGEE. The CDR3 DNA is TGTGCCAGCAGCGTAGCTGGAGCGGGGAGGTCTTCAGATACGCAGTATTTT. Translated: CASSVAGAGRSSDTQYF.